Below are 9 T cell receptor beta chains sequenced from a single sample in a study of tissue T cells after allogeneic stem cell transplantation. Generated by immunoSEQ multiplex PCR, the TCRdb table keeps only in-frame clones and is missing some. The table records about 9,000 clones, roughly a third of them present only once. The time point denotes: mouse harvest day 14 after allogeneic transplant. The graft held 10^6 splenic CD5+ T cells and 10^7 T-cell-depleted bone marrow cells. Sequencing was done on a sample of skin. The receptor source for this set is a female BALB/c mouse given C57BL/6 T cells with graft-versus-host disease after an allogeneic hematopoietic cell transplant.

This clone rates as medium-sized. The listed genes are named as in mouse. The read gets to within 1 residue of the CDR3 end, and the germline J gene fills in the rest. The chain employs TRBV26 and TRBJ2-5; D could derive from TRBD1 or TRBD2 (5 bases each). The CDR3 totals 13 residues. V was pared by 4 bases and J by 0 bases, with 5 bases between. CDR1 is KGHPV and CDR2 is FQNQEV in the germline V gene (reference sequence). The CDR3: CASSRDNQDTQYF. Partial CDR3 DNA: TGTGCCAGCAGTCGGGACAACCAAGACACCCAGTAC.

This clone is termed medium-sized. The germline and genes are mouse ones. The read comes to an end 1 residue before the CDR3 does, leaving the germline J gene to fill in the end. The chain carries TRBV23 and TRBJ1-5; the DNA was not used to check the table's D call, TRBD1. Germline CDR1 is KGHTA and CDR2 is FQNQQP. This CDR3 contains 12 residues. The sequenced part of the CDR3 DNA is TGCTCCAGCAGTTGGGACAGTCAGGCTCCGCTT. This sequence encodes CSSSWDSQAPL. The full CDR3 protein is CSSSWDSQAPLF.

As for this clone: Germline and genes: mouse. The read finishes 1 residue shy of the CDR3 end, and the germline J gene is used to complete it. The genes are TRBV23 and TRBJ1-3; TRBD1, the table's D call, was not compared with the DNA. This CDR3 is built from 15 residues. Germline V gene sequence: CDR1 KGHTA, CDR2 FQNQQP. The sequenced CDR3 bases are TGCTCCAGCAGTCAAGGGACACCTTCTGGAAATACGCTCTAT. As protein: CSSSQGTPSGNTLY. The full CDR3 reads CSSSQGTPSGNTLYF.

Comments on this clone: Genes here carry mouse names. The CDR3 end falls 1 residue outside the read, so it is completed with the germline J gene. Distinct nucleotide sequences in the sample also encode this CDR3. The chain is built from TRBV26 and TRBJ2-2; 7 bases match TRBD2. The CDR3 runs 15 residues. Trimming took 2 bases from V and 1 from J; bases not matched to a gene: 1. CDR1 KGHPV and CDR2 FQNQEV come from the germline V gene (reference sequence). Partial CDR3 DNA: TGTGCCAGCAGTCTGGGGGGGGGAAACACCGGGCAGCTCTAC. Translated: CASSLGGGNTGQLY. The CDR3 as a whole reads CASSLGGGNTGQLYF.

This clone turned up a few times. Gene labels here are mouse ones. The observed sequence ends 1 residue before the CDR3 terminus, with the missing tail filled in from the germline J gene. The gene calls are TRBV31 and TRBJ2-7; D might be TRBD2 (5 bases). Trimming removed 0 bases from V and 0 bases from J, with 12 bases in between. The CDR3 length is 15 residues. Germline values: CDR1 GKSSPN, CDR2 SITVG. CDR3 amino acids: CAWSLVGDSSYEQYF. The covered CDR3 bases are TGTGCCTGGAGTCTAGTTGGGGATAGCTCCTATGAACAGTAC.

Details on this clone: Gene names and germline match the mouse. The sequence runs out 1 residue before the end of the CDR3; the remainder is reconstructed from the germline J gene. The chain couples TRBV12-1 to TRBJ2-5; 10 nucleotides agree with TRBD1. The germline CDR1 and CDR2 sequences are SGHSN and HYEKVE. Germline trimming cut 5 bases from V and 6 bases from J; bases unmatched to any gene: 1. The CDR3 extends over 12 amino acids. CDR3 DNA (partial): TGTGCCAGCTGGACAGGGGGGGACACCCAGTAC. It yields the protein CASWTGGDTQY. The full CDR3 sequence reads CASWTGGDTQYF.

This clone came up a few times. Mouse gene names and germline throughout. The CDR3 is cut off 1 residue early in the read; its end comes from the germline J gene. This chain uses TRBV26 with TRBJ1-3, with D perhaps TRBD1 (6 bases). V gave up 2 bases and J gave up 0 bases, with 8 bases separating them. The CDR3 is made up of 15 amino acids. CDR1 KGHPV and CDR2 FQNQEV come from the germline V gene (reference sequence). CDR3 protein: CASSLGTSSGNTLYF. Partial CDR3 DNA: TGTGCCAGCAGTCTGGGGACATCTTCTGGAAATACGCTCTAT.

A remark on this clone: Gene names denote mouse genes. The read terminates 1 residue before the CDR3 end, so the remaining end is supplied by the germline J gene. The chain combines TRBV26 with TRBJ1-2; 11 nucleotides line up with TRBD1. V lost 0 bases, J lost 6 bases, and 0 bases stayed unmatched. Germline V gene data show CDR1 as KGHPV and CDR2 as FQNQEV (reference sequence). The CDR3 is made up of 14 amino acids. Partial CDR3 DNA: TGTGCCAGCAGTCTGTCGGGACAGGGGGCCGACTACACC. Protein: CASSLSGQGADYT. From start to end, the CDR3 is CASSLSGQGADYTF.

A remark on this clone: Germline and genes: mouse. The read stops 1 residue short of the end of the CDR3; the missing end is completed from the germline J gene. The chain couples TRBV2 to TRBJ2-5, with D possibly TRBD1 on 5 matching bases. CDR3 length equals 13 residues. Per the germline V gene, CDR1 is LGHNA and CDR2 is YSYQKL. With 0 bases removed from V and 5 bases from J, the gap between germline ends came to 6 bases. The CDR3 here is CASSQERGDTQYF. Partial CDR3 DNA: TGTGCCAGCAGCCAAGAGAGGGGAGACACCCAGTAC.